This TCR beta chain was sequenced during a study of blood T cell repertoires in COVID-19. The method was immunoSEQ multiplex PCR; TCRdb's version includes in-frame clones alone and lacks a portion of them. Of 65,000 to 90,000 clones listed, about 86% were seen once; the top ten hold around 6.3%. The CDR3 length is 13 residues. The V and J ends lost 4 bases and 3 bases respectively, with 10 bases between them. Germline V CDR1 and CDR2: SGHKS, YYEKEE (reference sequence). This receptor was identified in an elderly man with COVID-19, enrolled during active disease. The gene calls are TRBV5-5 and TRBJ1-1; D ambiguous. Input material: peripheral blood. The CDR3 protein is CASSTDLYTEAFF. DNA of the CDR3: TGTGCCAGCAGCACTGACTTGTACACTGAAGCTTTCTTT.